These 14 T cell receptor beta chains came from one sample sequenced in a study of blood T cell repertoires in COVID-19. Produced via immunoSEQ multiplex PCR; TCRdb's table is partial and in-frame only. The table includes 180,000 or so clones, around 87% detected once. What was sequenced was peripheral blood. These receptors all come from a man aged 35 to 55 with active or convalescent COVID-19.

In DNA form, the CDR3 reads TGTGCCAGCAGCCCGAGACAGGCGGATTCACCCCTCCACTTT. Its translation is CASSPRQADSPLHF. V and J are TRBV4-2 and TRBJ1-6, with D perhaps matching TRBD1 (6 bases). With 4 bases removed from V and 8 bases from J, the gap between germline ends came to 12 bases. The CDR3 consists of 14 residues. CDR1 is LGHNA and CDR2 is YNFKEQ in the germline V gene.

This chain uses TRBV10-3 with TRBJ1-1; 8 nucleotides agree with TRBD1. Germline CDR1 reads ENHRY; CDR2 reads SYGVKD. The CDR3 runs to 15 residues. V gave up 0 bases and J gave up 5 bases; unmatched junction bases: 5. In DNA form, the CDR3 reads TGTGCCATCAGTGAGTCGGTACAGGGGGTAACTGAAGCTTTCTTT. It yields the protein CAISESVQGVTEAFF.

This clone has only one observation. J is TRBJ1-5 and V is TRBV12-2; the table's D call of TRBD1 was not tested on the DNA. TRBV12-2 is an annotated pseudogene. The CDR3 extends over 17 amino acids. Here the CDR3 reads CASRSDRGPITNQPQHF. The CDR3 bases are TGTGCAAGTCGCTCGGACAGGGGCCCGATTACTAATCAGCCCCAGCATTTT.

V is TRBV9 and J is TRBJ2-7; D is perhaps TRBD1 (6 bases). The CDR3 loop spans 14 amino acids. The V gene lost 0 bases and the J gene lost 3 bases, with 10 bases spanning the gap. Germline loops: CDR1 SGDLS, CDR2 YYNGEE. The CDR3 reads CASSVVAGDYEQYF. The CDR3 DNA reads TGTGCCAGCAGCGTAGTGGCAGGGGACTACGAGCAGTACTTC. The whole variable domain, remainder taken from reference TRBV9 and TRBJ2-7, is DSGVTQTPKHLITATGQRVTLRCSPRSGDLSVYWYQQSLDQGLQFLIQYYNGEERAKGNILERFSAQQFPDLHSELNLSSLELGDSALYFCASSVVAGDYEQYFGPGTRLTVT.

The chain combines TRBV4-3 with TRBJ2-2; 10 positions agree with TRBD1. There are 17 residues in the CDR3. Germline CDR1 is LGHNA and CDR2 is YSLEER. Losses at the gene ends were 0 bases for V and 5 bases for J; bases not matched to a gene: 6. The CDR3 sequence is CASSQDLGTGETGELFF. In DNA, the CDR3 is TGCGCCAGCAGCCAAGATCTCGGGACAGGGGAAACCGGGGAGCTGTTTTTT.

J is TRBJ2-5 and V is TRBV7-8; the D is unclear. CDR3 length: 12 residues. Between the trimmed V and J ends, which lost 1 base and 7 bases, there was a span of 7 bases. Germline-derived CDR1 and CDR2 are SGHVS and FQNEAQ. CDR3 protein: CASSLVGGTQYF. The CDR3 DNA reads TGTGCCAGCAGCTTAGTTGGCGGGACCCAGTACTTC. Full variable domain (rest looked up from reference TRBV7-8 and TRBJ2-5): GAGVSQSPRYKVAKRGQDVALRCDPISGHVSLFWYQQALGQGPEFLTYFQNEAQLDKSGLPSDRFFAERPEGSVSTLKIQRTQQEDSAVYLCASSLVGGTQYFGPGTRLLVL.

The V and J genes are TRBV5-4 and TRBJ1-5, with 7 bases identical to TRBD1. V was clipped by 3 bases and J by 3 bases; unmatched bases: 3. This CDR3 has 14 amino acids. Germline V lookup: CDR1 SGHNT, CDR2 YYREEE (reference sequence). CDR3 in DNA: TGTGCCAGCAGCTCAGACAGGGTCAATCAGCCCCAGCATTTT. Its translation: CASSSDRVNQPQHF. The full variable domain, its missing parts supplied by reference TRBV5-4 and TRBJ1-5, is ETGVTQSPTHLIKTRGQQVTLRCSSQSGHNTVSWYQQALGQGPQFIFQYYREEENGRGNFPPRFSGLQFPNYSSELNVNALELDDSALYLCASSSDRVNQPQHFGDGTRLSIL.

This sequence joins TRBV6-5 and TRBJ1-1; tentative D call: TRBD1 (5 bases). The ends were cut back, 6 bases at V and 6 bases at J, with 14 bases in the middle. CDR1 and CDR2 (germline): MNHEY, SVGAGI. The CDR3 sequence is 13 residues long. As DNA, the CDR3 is TGTGCCAGCAGCCCCGTCGGGGGGTCTGAAGCTTTCTTT. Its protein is CASSPVGGSEAFF.

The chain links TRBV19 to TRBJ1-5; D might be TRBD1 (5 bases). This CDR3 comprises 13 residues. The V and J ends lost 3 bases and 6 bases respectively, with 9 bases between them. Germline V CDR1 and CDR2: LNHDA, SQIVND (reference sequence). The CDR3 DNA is TGTGCCAGTAGTATCCAGGGTCGTCAGCCCCAGCATTTT. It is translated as CASSIQGRQPQHF.

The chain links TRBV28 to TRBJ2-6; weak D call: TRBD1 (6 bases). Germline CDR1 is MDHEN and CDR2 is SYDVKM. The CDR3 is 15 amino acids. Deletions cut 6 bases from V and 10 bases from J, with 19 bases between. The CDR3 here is CASSKRTGLVNVLTF. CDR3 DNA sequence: TGTGCCAGCAGCAAAAGAACAGGGTTAGTAAACGTCCTGACTTTC.

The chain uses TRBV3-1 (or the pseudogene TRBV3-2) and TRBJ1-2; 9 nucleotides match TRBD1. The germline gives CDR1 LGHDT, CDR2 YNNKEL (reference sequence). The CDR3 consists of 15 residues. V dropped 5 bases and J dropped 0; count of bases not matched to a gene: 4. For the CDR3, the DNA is TGTGCCAGCAGCACCCGACAGGGGGCTAACTATGGCTACACCTTC. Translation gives CASSTRQGANYGYTF.

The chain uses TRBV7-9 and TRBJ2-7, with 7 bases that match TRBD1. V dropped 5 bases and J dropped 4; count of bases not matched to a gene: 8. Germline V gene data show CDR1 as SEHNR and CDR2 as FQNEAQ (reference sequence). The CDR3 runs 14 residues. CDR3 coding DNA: TGTGCCAGCAGCCTGGTGCAGGGGGATTACGAGCAGTACTTC. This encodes CASSLVQGDYEQYF.

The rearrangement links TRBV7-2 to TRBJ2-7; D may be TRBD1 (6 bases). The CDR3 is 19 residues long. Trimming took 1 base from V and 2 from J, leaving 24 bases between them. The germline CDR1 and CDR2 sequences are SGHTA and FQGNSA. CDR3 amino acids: CASSLVASRTALKAYEQYF. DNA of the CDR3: TGTGCCAGCAGCTTAGTAGCCTCTAGGACAGCGCTTAAAGCCTACGAGCAGTACTTC.

CDR3: CASSLLEGGAGQETQYF. CDR3 nucleotides: TGCGCCAGCAGCTTGTTGGAGGGCGGGGCAGGGCAAGAGACCCAGTACTTC. J is TRBJ2-5 and V is TRBV5-1; maybe TRBD2 (6 bases). V lost 1 base to trimming and J lost 2 bases, with 18 bases between them. Per germline, CDR1 SGHRS and CDR2 YFSETQ. This CDR3 spans 17 amino acids.